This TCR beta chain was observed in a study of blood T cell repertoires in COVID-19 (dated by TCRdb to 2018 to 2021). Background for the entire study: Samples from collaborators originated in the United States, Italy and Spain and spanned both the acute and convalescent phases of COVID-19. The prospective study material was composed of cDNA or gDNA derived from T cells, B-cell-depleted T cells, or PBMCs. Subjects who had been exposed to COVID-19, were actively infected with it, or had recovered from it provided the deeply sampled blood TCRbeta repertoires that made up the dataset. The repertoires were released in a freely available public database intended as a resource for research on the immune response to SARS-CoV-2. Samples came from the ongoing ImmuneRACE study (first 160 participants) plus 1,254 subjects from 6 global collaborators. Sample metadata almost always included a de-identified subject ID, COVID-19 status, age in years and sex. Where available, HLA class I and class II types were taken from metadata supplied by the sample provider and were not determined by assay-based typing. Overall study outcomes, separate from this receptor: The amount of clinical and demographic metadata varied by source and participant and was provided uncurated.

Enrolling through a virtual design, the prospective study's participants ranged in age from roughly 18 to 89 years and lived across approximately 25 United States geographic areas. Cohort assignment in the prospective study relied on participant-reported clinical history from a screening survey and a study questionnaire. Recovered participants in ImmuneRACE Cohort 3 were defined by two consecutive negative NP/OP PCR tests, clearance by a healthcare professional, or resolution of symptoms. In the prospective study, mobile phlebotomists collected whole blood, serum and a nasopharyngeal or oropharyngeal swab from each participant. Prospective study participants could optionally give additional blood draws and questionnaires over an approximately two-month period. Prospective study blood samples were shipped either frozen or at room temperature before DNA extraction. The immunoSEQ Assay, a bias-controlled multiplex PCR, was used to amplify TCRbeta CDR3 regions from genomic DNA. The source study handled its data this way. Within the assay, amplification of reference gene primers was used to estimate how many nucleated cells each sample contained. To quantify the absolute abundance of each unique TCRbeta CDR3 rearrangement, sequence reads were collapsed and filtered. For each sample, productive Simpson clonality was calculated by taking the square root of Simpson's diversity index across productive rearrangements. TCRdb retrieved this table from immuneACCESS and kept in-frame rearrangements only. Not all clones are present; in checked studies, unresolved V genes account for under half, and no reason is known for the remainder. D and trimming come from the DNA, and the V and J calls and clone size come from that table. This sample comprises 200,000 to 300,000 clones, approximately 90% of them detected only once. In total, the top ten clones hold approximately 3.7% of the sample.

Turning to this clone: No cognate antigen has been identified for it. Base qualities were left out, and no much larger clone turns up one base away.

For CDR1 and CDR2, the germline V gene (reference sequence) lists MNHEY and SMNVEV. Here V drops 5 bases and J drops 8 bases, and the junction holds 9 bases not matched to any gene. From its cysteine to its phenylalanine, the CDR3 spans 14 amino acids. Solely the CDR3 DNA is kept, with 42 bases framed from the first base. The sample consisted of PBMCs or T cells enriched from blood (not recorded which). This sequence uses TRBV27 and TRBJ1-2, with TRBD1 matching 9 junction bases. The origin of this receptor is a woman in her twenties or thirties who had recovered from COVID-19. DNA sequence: TGTGCCAGCAGTCCGCGGACAGGGGAGGGCGGCTACACCTTC. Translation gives CASSPRTGEGGYTF.